This T cell receptor (beta chain) was found in a study of cytomegalovirus exposure and HLA in healthy donors. Study background: Researchers previously reported finding fewer than 140 million unique TCR beta sequences from around 200 million T cells. Study-level points and caveats: Later work showed greater clonal expansion in HLA-associated TCR beta chains than in equally common others. Sequencing likely produced, as an artifact, a cluster of highly shared sequence variants.

The PCR ran on 60 Vbeta and 13 Jbeta primers. Profiling relied on immunoSEQ multiplex PCR, and the TCRdb table lists in-frame clones only, not all of them. The table has over 150,000 clones, roughly four fifths seen once. This clone is a singleton in its sample. Its antigen is unknown. Healthy donors of bone marrow made up the group. Germline loops: CDR1 SGDLS, CDR2 YYNGEE. The germline V and J ends were trimmed by 3 bases and 1 base, with 12 bases remaining between them. The CDR3 spans 15 residues. The chain couples TRBV9 to TRBJ2-3; the D gene is possibly TRBD1 (5 bases). The clonotype comes from a male donor in good health and CMV-seronegative. Sequenced: PBMCs. The CDR3 DNA follows: TGTGCCAGCAGCGGACAATTAGGGGGCACAGATACGCAGTATTTT. Its protein is CASSGQLGGTDTQYF.